This TCR beta chain originates from a study of T cell changes during pregnancy in multiple sclerosis. Produced via immunoSEQ multiplex PCR; TCRdb's table is partial and in-frame only. This sample has roughly 72,000 clones, with approximately 95% found just once. This sample comprised CD4+ T cells from peripheral blood mononuclear cells, obtained after pregnancy. The sequence derives from a female donor with multiple sclerosis, enrolled in a pregnancy study.

The DNA of the CDR3 is TGCAGCGTTGAAGATGGAGGTGAGACCCAGTACTTC. It encodes CSVEDGGETQYF. The chain uses TRBV29-1 and TRBJ2-5; possible D gene TRBD2, 5 bases. Germline V gives CDR1 SQVTM, CDR2 ANQGSEA. The V end was cut by 0 bases, the J end by 5 bases, with 7 bases between. The CDR3 runs to 12 residues.